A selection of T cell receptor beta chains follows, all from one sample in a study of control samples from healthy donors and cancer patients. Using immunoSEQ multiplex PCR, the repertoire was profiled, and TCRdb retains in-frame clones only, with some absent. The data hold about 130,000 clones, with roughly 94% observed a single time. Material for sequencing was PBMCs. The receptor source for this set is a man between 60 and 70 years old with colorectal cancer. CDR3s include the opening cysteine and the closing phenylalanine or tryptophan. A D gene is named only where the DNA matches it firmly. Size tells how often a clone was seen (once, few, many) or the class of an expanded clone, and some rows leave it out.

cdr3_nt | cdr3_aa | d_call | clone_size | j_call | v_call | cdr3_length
TGCGCCAGCAGCTTGGATCTCGGTGGTACAGATACGCAGTATTTT | CASSLDLGGTDTQYF | - | - | TRBJ2-3 | TRBV5-1 | 15
TGCAGCGTTGATCTAACAGGGCACGGGGAGCTGTTTTTT | CSVDLTGHGELFF | - | - | TRBJ2-2 | TRBV29-1 | 13
TGTGCCAGCAGCGGGCAGTCAAAAGAGACCCAGTACTTC | CASSGQSKETQYF | - | - | TRBJ2-5 | TRBV5-6 | 13
TGTGCCAGCAGCTTAGAAGGCCAGGGGGGGACTGAAGCTTTCTTT | CASSLEGQGGTEAFF | TRBD1 | - | TRBJ1-1 | TRBV7-9 | 15
TGTGCCAGCAGTTTTCCGGCACAGGGTAGATTCTACACCTTC | CASSFPAQGRFYTF | - | - | TRBJ1-2 | TRBV28 | 14
TGTGCCATTTCGGACAGCACTGAAGCTTTCTTT | CAISDSTEAFF | - | - | TRBJ1-1 | TRBV10-3 | 11
TGTGCCAGCAGACTGGGACAGGGTCACTACGAGCAGTACTTC | CASRLGQGHYEQYF | TRBD1 | - | TRBJ2-7 | TRBV4-2 | 14
TGTGCCAGCTCACCACAGGCAGAAGAGACCCAGTACTTC | CASSPQAEETQYF | - | - | TRBJ2-5 | TRBV18 | 13
TGTGCCAGCAGCCCCCAGTGGGGGGGCGGTAATGAGCAGTTCTTC | CASSPQWGGGNEQFF | - | - | TRBJ2-1 | TRBV7-2 | 15
TGTGCCAGTAACCCCTTGGAGGGGGCCGGCAATCAGCCCCAGCATTTT | CASNPLEGAGNQPQHF | TRBD1 | - | TRBJ1-5 | TRBV19 | 16
TGTGCCAGCAGCCCCCTTGGGGGGGCGGTTGGAAACACCATATATTTT | CASSPLGGAVGNTIYF | - | - | TRBJ1-3 | TRBV3-1/TRBV3-2 | 16
TGTGCCAGTAGTATGGCTGGGACTAGCGGGGCGACCTACCAAGAGACCCAGTACTTC | CASSMAGTSGATYQETQYF | TRBD2 | - | TRBJ2-5 | TRBV19 | 19
TGCGCCAGCAGTCCTCAGGGGGCCAACACTGAAGCTTTCTTT | CASSPQGANTEAFF | TRBD1 | - | TRBJ1-1 | TRBV10-1 | 14
TGTGCCAGCAGCTTGCCGGGACAGGGGACCTACGAGCAGTACTTC | CASSLPGQGTYEQYF | TRBD1 | - | TRBJ2-7 | TRBV7-2 | 15
TGCGCCAGCGGGGGTAACAGTAATGAAAAACTGTTTTTT | CASGGNSNEKLFF | - | - | TRBJ1-4 | TRBV5-1 | 13
TGTGCCAGCAGCTTGGTAATCATGCCGGGACAGGGGCCCCACGAGCAGTACTTC | CASSLVIMPGQGPHEQYF | TRBD1 | once | TRBJ2-7 | TRBV7-8 | 18
TGTGCCAGCAGCCCGGGACAGGGGCAGAGCGGGGAGCTGTTTTTT | CASSPGQGQSGELFF | TRBD1 | - | TRBJ2-2 | TRBV28 | 15
TGTGCCAGTAGTATAGGAGGAAGCTCCTATAATTCACCCCTCCACTTT | CASSIGGSSYNSPLHF | - | - | TRBJ1-6 | TRBV19 | 16
TGTGCCAGCAGCTTGGGACAGGTGAACTACGAGCAGTACTTC | CASSLGQVNYEQYF | TRBD1 | - | TRBJ2-7 | TRBV7-2 | 14
TGTGCCACCAGCTCCGGGACTTCCACCACAGATACGCAGTATTTT | CATSSGTSTTDTQYF | - | - | TRBJ2-3 | TRBV15 | 15
TGTGCCAGCAGTTACTATACGGGACAGTTGAGCACTGAAGCTTTCTTT | CASSYYTGQLSTEAFF | TRBD1 | - | TRBJ1-1 | TRBV6-5 | 16
TGTGCCAGCAGACAGGACCATCTCTATGGCTACACCTTC | CASRQDHLYGYTF | - | - | TRBJ1-2 | TRBV6-6 | 13
TGTGCCACCATGACAGGTGCTTACACTGAAGCTTTCTTT | CATMTGAYTEAFF | - | - | TRBJ1-1 | TRBV25-1 | 13
TGTGCCAGCAGTCGTAAACAGGTGACCATTCAGTACTTC | CASSRKQVTIQYF | - | - | TRBJ2-4 | TRBV12-3/TRBV12-4 | 13
TGTGCCAGCAGCACACAGGGGGTTTCCTACGAGCAGTACTTC | CASSTQGVSYEQYF | TRBD1 | - | TRBJ2-7 | TRBV6-2/TRBV6-3 | 14
TGTGCCAGCAGCTCCACAGGCACTTACAATGAGCAGTTCTTC | CASSSTGTYNEQFF | - | - | TRBJ2-1 | TRBV7-7 | 14
TGTGCCAGCAGCTTGGAGAAGGGGAACTCCTACGAGCAGTACTTC | CASSLEKGNSYEQYF | - | few | TRBJ2-7 | TRBV5-4 | 15
TGTGCCAGCAGCCTACAGGGAGCCCAGGGCGGGGAGCTGTTTTTT | CASSLQGAQGGELFF | - | - | TRBJ2-2 | TRBV9 | 15
TGTGCCAGCAGCCCAGGGACGTCTAGGGCCAACGTCCTGACTTTC | CASSPGTSRANVLTF | - | - | TRBJ2-6 | TRBV5-4 | 15
TGTGCCAGCAGCGTAGGGACAGGGGGATCCTACGAGCAGTACTTC | CASSVGTGGSYEQYF | TRBD1 | - | TRBJ2-7 | TRBV9 | 15
TGTGCCAGCAGCCAATCGGGACAGACACCTAACGGCTACACCTTC | CASSQSGQTPNGYTF | TRBD1 | - | TRBJ1-2 | TRBV4-2 | 15
TGTGCCAGCAGCTCTAGCGGGGGGGCCAACGAGCAGTACTTC | CASSSSGGANEQYF | TRBD2 | once | TRBJ2-7 | TRBV7-9 | 14
TGTGCCAGCAGTGAAGGAACCCAAGAGACCCAGTACTTC | CASSEGTQETQYF | - | - | TRBJ2-5 | TRBV6-1 | 13
TGTGCCAGCAGCTCGGGACAATTAAATCAGCCCCAGCATTTT | CASSSGQLNQPQHF | - | - | TRBJ1-5 | TRBV28 | 14
TGTGCCAGCAGTGCACGGACAGGAATAGGGGAGACCCAGTACTTC | CASSARTGIGETQYF | TRBD1 | - | TRBJ2-5 | TRBV2 | 15
TGCGCCAGCAGCCAAGGGGACAGGGGCAATCAGCCCCAGCATTTT | CASSQGDRGNQPQHF | TRBD1 | - | TRBJ1-5 | TRBV4-1 | 15
TGTGCCAGTAGTATTGCGGGGAGAGGCACCGGGGAGCTGTTTTTT | CASSIAGRGTGELFF | - | once | TRBJ2-2 | TRBV19 | 15
TGTGCCACCAGCAGAGATGGTAATCAGCCCCAGCATTTT | CATSRDGNQPQHF | - | - | TRBJ1-5 | TRBV15 | 13